This TCR beta chain is from a study of blood T cell repertoires in COVID-19. About the research overall: Sample material is recorded as cDNA or gDNA derived from T cells, B-cell-depleted T cells, or PBMCs.

The authors' processing: Amplifying reference gene primers gave estimates of nucleated cell counts. TCRdb keeps only in-frame clones here, not all; method: immunoSEQ multiplex PCR. That table gives V, J and clone size, and the DNA gave D and trimming. This table holds about 100,000 clones, 65% to 90% found once. Enrolled through a virtual design, the participants were between roughly 18 and 100 years of age and came from under 30 US areas. Membership in each cohort depended on participant-reported clinical history. CDR3 length: 14 amino acids. Germline V gene data show CDR1 as MDHEN and CDR2 as SYDVKM. Losses at the gene ends were 3 bases for V and 3 bases for J; bases not matched to a gene: 2.

This sequence joins TRBV28 and TRBJ1-5; 7 nucleotides match TRBD1. This sequence originates from a woman aged 50 to 60 who had recovered from COVID-19. Sequenced: PBMCs or T cells enriched from blood (not recorded which). The CDR3 region has the DNA TGTGCCAGCAGTTTTGGACAGGCCAATCAGCCCCAGCATTTT. Translated: CASSFGQANQPQHF. The variable domain in full, completed from reference TRBV28 and TRBJ1-5, reads DVKVTQSSRYLVKRTGEKVFLECVQDMDHENMFWYRQDPGLGLRLIYFSYDVKMKEKGDIPEGYSVSREKKERFSLILESASTNQTSMYLCASSFGQANQPQHFGDGTRLSIL.